The TCR beta chain under discussion was sequenced for a study of vaccination and CD4 T cells after COVID-19. The wider study: The makeup of the convalescents was six males and four females, two of them Hispanic. Samples taken post-COVID came a median 101 days after diagnosis, ranging from 35 to 161.

The treatment is: approximately nine-day PBMC culture with coronavirus spike peptide pools or control peptides (ViraFEST assay). Half of the medium was exchanged for fresh IL-2 medium, first on day 3 and then on day 7. Points on this clonotype: Its antigen is not known.

In germline, CDR1 is SGHTA, CDR2 FQGNSA. The germline V and J ends were trimmed by 5 bases and 5 bases, with 12 bases remaining between them. This CDR3 is 13 amino acids long. Once obtained from cultured CD4+ T cells, the DNA was sequenced using the Oncomine TCR Beta short-read assay. From cultured CD4+ T cells, genomic DNA was extracted. TCRdb reprocessed the PCR reads via MiXCR and lists one record per CDR3 protein. The sample includes approximately 15,000 distinct CDR3 sequences, 45% of them seen just once. The clonotype originates from a human donor who received a COVID-19 vaccine. The V and J genes are TRBV7-2 and TRBJ1-2; D is perhaps TRBD1 (6 bases). The material sequenced was CD4+ T cells from blood, cultured in vitro, taken before SARS-CoV-2 vaccination. The CDR3 sequence: CASSLDRIYGYTF. The CDR3 DNA sequence: TGTGCCAGCAGCCTCGACAGGATTTATGGCTACACCTTC.